A selection of T cell receptor beta chains follows, all from one sample in a study of blood T cell repertoires in COVID-19. The repertoire was sequenced with immunoSEQ multiplex PCR; TCRdb's copy has only in-frame clones and lacks some. The table records fewer than 300,000 clones, over 65% of them present only once. Sequenced sample: peripheral blood. These receptors were collected from a woman older than 75 with acute or convalescent COVID-19. The CDR3 runs from the conserved cysteine through the conserved F or W. The D gene is left open where the match is weak. Size values are once, few and many counts, or a class for expanded clones, and some rows have none.

TRBJ2-1 | TRBD2 | few | TRBV28 | CASSRSGTSGREQFF | TGTGCCAGCAGTAGGAGCGGGACTAGCGGGCGTGAGCAGTTCTTC
TRBJ1-5 | TRBD1 | - | TRBV7-6 | CASSLQEGANQPQHF | TGTGCCAGCAGCTTACAGGAGGGGGCCAATCAGCCCCAGCATTTT
TRBJ2-7 | - | - | TRBV12-3/TRBV12-4 | CASSRGYEQYF | TGTGCCAGCAGTCGGGGGTACGAGCAGTACTTC
TRBJ1-2 | - | - | TRBV19 | CASRTTPGRREVYGYTF | TGTGCCAGTAGGACGACTCCGGGACGACGGGAGGTGTATGGCTACACCTTC
TRBJ1-1 | - | - | TRBV18 | CASSPRLSVEAFF | TGTGCCAGCTCACCACGTTTGTCAGTAGAAGCTTTCTTT
TRBJ2-1 | - | - | TRBV18 | CASSPSRGQFF | TGTGCCAGCTCACCGAGCAGGGGGCAGTTCTTC
TRBJ2-1 | TRBD2 | - | TRBV10-2 | CASSEVGLAGGNEQFF | TGCGCCAGCAGTGAAGTGGGACTAGCGGGAGGGAATGAGCAGTTCTTC
TRBJ1-1 | - | - | TRBV2 | CASSGAGRTEAFF | TGTGCCAGCAGTGGGGCGGGGCGTACTGAAGCTTTCTTT
TRBJ1-5 | - | - | TRBV7-9 | CASSLSGGVNQPQHF | TGTGCCAGCAGCTTATCTGGGGGGGTCAATCAGCCCCAGCATTTT
TRBJ2-1 | TRBD2 | - | TRBV2 | CASSEEGTSVNEQFF | TGTGCCAGCAGTGAAGAAGGGACTAGTGTGAATGAGCAGTTCTTC
TRBJ2-3 | TRBD2 | - | TRBV9 | CASSVAPAGGRDTQYF | TGTGCCAGCAGCGTAGCTCCTGCGGGAGGGCGGGATACGCAGTATTTT
TRBJ1-5 | - | - | TRBV19 | CASRTPVSYSNQPQHF | TGTGCCAGTAGAACCCCTGTTAGTTATAGCAATCAGCCCCAGCATTTT
TRBJ2-5 | TRBD1 | few | TRBV25-1 | CASSRTGRETQYF | TGTGCCAGCAGCAGGACAGGGAGGGAGACCCAGTACTTC
TRBJ1-5 | - | - | TRBV4-1 | CASSQDYGLSNQPQHF | TGCGCCAGCAGCCAAGATTATGGGCTTAGCAATCAGCCCCAGCATTTT
TRBJ2-3 | TRBD2 | - | TRBV19 | CASTRTSGGTDTQYF | TGTGCCAGTACCCGGACTAGCGGGGGCACAGATACGCAGTATTTT
TRBJ2-7 | TRBD1 | - | TRBV6-2/TRBV6-3 | CASSRPPRDSYEQYF | TGTGCCAGCAGTAGGCCGCCCAGGGACAGCTACGAGCAGTACTTC
TRBJ1-2 | - | once | TRBV28 | CASSFQGSSNYGYTF | TGTGCCAGCAGTTTTCAGGGGTCTTCTAACTATGGCTACACCTTC
TRBJ1-1 | - | - | TRBV12-3/TRBV12-4 | CASSYRVTAFF | TGTGCCAGCAGTTACAGGGTTACGGCTTTCTTT
TRBJ1-2 | TRBD1 | few | TRBV5-1 | CASTPQGQGLYGYTF | TGCGCCAGCACCCCCCAGGGACAGGGTTTGTATGGCTACACCTTC
TRBJ1-1 | - | few | TRBV6-1 | CASSEISGGEAFF | TGTGCCAGCAGTGAAATCTCGGGGGGTGAAGCTTTCTTT
TRBJ2-5 | - | - | TRBV5-5 | CASSRPGVQETQYF | TGTGCCAGCAGCCGCCCCGGGGTCCAAGAGACCCAGTACTTC
TRBJ2-7 | - | once | TRBV5-4 | CASSLAGWRDHEQYF | TGTGCCAGCAGCTTGGCGGGTTGGCGGGACCACGAGCAGTACTTC
TRBJ1-1 | TRBD1 | - | TRBV7-8 | CASSLGQREAFF | TGTGCCAGCAGCTTGGGACAGAGGGAAGCTTTCTTT
TRBJ2-7 | TRBD2 | - | TRBV5-1 | CASSLTSGSSYEQYF | TGCGCCAGCAGCTTGACTAGCGGGAGCTCCTACGAGCAGTACTTC
TRBJ2-1 | TRBD2 | - | TRBV2 | CASSEVGTSGSYNEQFF | TGTGCCAGCAGTGAAGTTGGGACTAGCGGTTCCTACAATGAGCAGTTCTTC
TRBJ1-6 | TRBD1 | few | TRBV19 | CASSLLDRGNSPLHF | TGTGCCAGTAGTTTATTGGACAGGGGAAATTCACCCCTCCACTTT
TRBJ1-5 | - | once | TRBV18 | CASSPAGSNQPQHF | TGTGCCAGCTCACCGGCAGGTAGCAATCAGCCCCAGCATTTT
TRBJ2-1 | TRBD2 | once | TRBV3-1/TRBV3-2 | CASSHLRTSGGYNEQFF | TGTGCCAGCAGCCATCTTAGGACTAGCGGGGGATACAATGAGCAGTTCTTC
TRBJ1-2 | - | - | TRBV29-1 | CSARGRNYGYTF | TGCAGCGCGAGGGGCCGGAACTATGGCTACACCTTC
TRBJ1-2 | TRBD1 | - | TRBV5-1 | CASSLSGTGREDGYTF | TGCGCCAGCAGCTTATCCGGGACAGGGAGAGAGGATGGCTACACCTTC
TRBJ1-3 | - | few | TRBV2 | CASSEEQGRTIYF | TGTGCCAGCAGTGAGGAGCAGGGAAGGACCATATATTTT
TRBJ1-4 | - | - | TRBV7-2 | CASSLGLSEKLFF | TGTGCCAGCAGCTTAGGGTTGAGTGAAAAACTGTTTTTT
TRBJ1-4 | TRBD1 | - | TRBV19 | CASYTGGPDEKLFF | TGTGCCAGTTATACAGGGGGCCCCGATGAAAAACTGTTTTTT
TRBJ1-6 | - | - | TRBV3-1/TRBV3-2 | CASSQESVYNSPLHF | TGTGCCAGCAGCCAAGAGTCAGTCTATAATTCACCCCTCCACTTT
TRBJ1-2 | TRBD1 | - | TRBV6-5 | CASSFQRQGGAGYTF | TGTGCCAGCAGTTTCCAACGACAGGGTGGTGCCGGCTACACCTTC
TRBJ2-1 | TRBD2 | - | TRBV10-3 | CAISEGLARGNEQFF | TGTGCCATCAGTGAGGGACTAGCAAGGGGAAATGAGCAGTTCTTC
TRBJ2-5 | - | - | TRBV6-6 | CASSYSAYAGETQYF | TGTGCCAGCAGTTACTCGGCGTATGCGGGCGAGACCCAGTACTTC
TRBJ2-1 | TRBD1 | - | TRBV24-1 | CATSESGTGEQFF | TGTGCCACCAGTGAGTCCGGGACAGGGGAGCAGTTCTTC
TRBJ2-2 | TRBD1 | - | TRBV6-5 | CASRDGTGQTGELFF | TGTGCCAGCAGAGATGGGACAGGGCAGACCGGGGAGCTGTTTTTT
TRBJ2-3 | TRBD2 | - | TRBV4-1 | CASSQPTSTAGGRGETQYF | TGCGCCAGCAGCCAACCAACTTCCACAGCGGGAGGGCGAGGTGAGACGCAGTATTTT
TRBJ2-3 | TRBD1 | - | TRBV6-5 | CASHRDSGTDTQYF | TGTGCCAGCCACCGGGACAGTGGCACAGATACGCAGTATTTT
TRBJ1-6 | - | - | TRBV18 | CASSPEGSPLHF | TGTGCCAGCTCACCTGAGGGCTCACCCCTCCACTTT
TRBJ1-1 | - | - | TRBV29-1 | CSARRGENTEAFF | TGCAGCGCCCGCCGGGGGGAGAACACTGAAGCTTTCTTT
TRBJ2-5 | TRBD2 | few | TRBV10-3 | CAISGNWEGETQYF | TGTGCCATCAGTGGCAATTGGGAGGGGGAGACCCAGTACTTC
TRBJ1-1 | - | - | TRBV6-2/TRBV6-3 | CASSYNSQGSNTEAFF | TGTGCCAGCAGTTACAACTCCCAGGGATCGAACACTGAAGCTTTCTTT
TRBJ2-1 | - | - | TRBV7-2 | CASSPGGSGNEQFF | TGTGCCAGCAGCCCGGGGGGCTCGGGCAATGAGCAGTTCTTC
TRBJ2-3 | - | few | TRBV11-2 | CASTSAGADTQYF | TGTGCCAGCACGTCAGCTGGAGCAGATACGCAGTATTTT
TRBJ1-4 | - | - | TRBV4-1 | CASSQDPAGEAEKLFF | TGCGCCAGCAGCCAAGATCCCGCAGGGGAAGCTGAAAAACTGTTTTTT
TRBJ1-4 | TRBD1 | - | TRBV5-4 | CASSPGQGPAGNEKLFF | TGTGCCAGCAGCCCGGGACAGGGCCCCGCGGGAAATGAAAAACTGTTTTTT
TRBJ2-7 | TRBD2 | few | TRBV4-1 | CASSQDLGRRGEQYF | TGCGCCAGCAGCCAAGATTTGGGACGGCGGGGGGAGCAGTACTTC
TRBJ2-5 | - | once | TRBV7-9 | CASSLPPSGEETQYF | TGTGCCAGCAGTTTACCCCCCTCGGGGGAGGAGACCCAGTACTTC
TRBJ2-7 | TRBD1 | - | TRBV6-5 | CASSYPQGSVSEQYF | TGTGCCAGCAGTTACCCACAGGGGAGCGTCTCCGAGCAGTACTTC
TRBJ1-5 | - | few | TRBV7-8 | CASSLGGRGQPQHF | TGTGCCAGCAGCTTAGGAGGGAGGGGACAGCCCCAGCATTTT
TRBJ1-2 | TRBD1 | - | TRBV4-2 | CASSQTTGVHYYGYTF | TGTGCCAGCAGCCAGACCACAGGGGTCCACTACTATGGCTACACCTTC
TRBJ2-1 | - | - | TRBV3-1/TRBV3-2 | CASSQVYGDNEQFF | TGTGCCAGCAGCCAAGTGTACGGGGACAATGAGCAGTTCTTC